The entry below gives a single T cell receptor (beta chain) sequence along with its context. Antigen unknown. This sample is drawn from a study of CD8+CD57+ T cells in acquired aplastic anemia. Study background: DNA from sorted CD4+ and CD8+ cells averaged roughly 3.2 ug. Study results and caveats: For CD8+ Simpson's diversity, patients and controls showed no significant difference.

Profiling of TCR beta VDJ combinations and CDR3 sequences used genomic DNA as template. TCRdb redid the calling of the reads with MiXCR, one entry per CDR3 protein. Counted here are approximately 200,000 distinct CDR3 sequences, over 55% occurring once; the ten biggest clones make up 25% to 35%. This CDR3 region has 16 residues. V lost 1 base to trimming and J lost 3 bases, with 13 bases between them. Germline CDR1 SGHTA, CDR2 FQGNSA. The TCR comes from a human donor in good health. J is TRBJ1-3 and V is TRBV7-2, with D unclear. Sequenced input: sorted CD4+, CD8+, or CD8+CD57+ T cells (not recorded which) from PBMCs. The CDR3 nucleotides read TGTGCCAGCAGCTTAGACGCGGGTGTCGGTGGAAACACCATATATTTT. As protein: CASSLDAGVGGNTIYF.